The following is a TCR beta chain sequence with its context. Its cognate antigen has yet to be identified. Base-call qualities are not available, and no considerably larger clone is one nucleotide away. This beta chain was picked up by a library intended for alpha chains and is off target, so its count carries little meaning. The method was 5' RACE. The run used a NextSeq 500. In the TCR library protocol, a unique molecular identifier was attached to each TCR cDNA molecule so that PCR and sequencing errors could be corrected. In the paper's pipeline: TCR identification, UMI-based error correction and CDR3 extraction were all carried out with Decombinator tools. Expanded TCRs were defined as those above a frequency of 2 per 1,000, corresponding to the top 1% of the tumor frequency distribution. Each repertoire was subsampled 100 times to 5,000 TCRs, after which Renyi diversity was computed with the R vegan package. CDR3 similarity networks were constructed using string-kernel similarity of amino acid triplets, with links drawn between CDR3s whose pairwise similarity was above 0.82. TCRdb ran its own pipeline on the public reads, namely fastp trimming at Q25 and MiXCR clone calling, and kept in-frame beta chains. Entries that share a CDR3 protein sequence are merged under the most common genes and DNA. The V and J calls here are based on TCRdb, not the publication. This sample lists 1,000 or so distinct CDR3 sequences; about 46% were detected once. The ten most abundant clones make up approximately 39% of the sample.

These data belong to a study of spatial heterogeneity in lung cancer (dated by TCRdb to between 2018 and 2021). Regarding the study in general: More beta-chain than alpha-chain transcripts were consistently detected, likely reflecting higher beta-chain transcript abundance. In the raw uncorrected reads, each unique combination of TCR and UMI appeared more than ten times on average. In non-small cell lung cancer, the study quantitatively compared TCR alpha and beta repertoires across several tumor regions, matched nontumor lung, and blood. Nonsynonymous mutation counts, determined by whole-exome sequencing of tumor tissue, were related to TCR repertoire features. Both alpha and beta chains were TCR-sequenced in samples taken at surgery, namely 220 tumor regions, around 61 matched nontumor lung samples and 45 to 60 PBMC samples. The study at large found these results: Ubiquitous expanded tumor TCRs showed up in blood more often at tumor resection than at routine follow-up. Additional single-cell paired TCR alpha and beta sequencing was considered necessary to confirm, at a functional level, the hypothesis that regional TCRs recognize regional mutations.

The CDR1 and CDR2 encoded by the germline V gene are SGHVS and FNYEAQ. Trimming leaves V shorter by 5 bases and J shorter by 7 bases, with the junction holding 9 bases beyond the gene matches. The CDR3, from cysteine to phenylalanine, totals 15 residues. Only the CDR3 DNA stays, 45 bases, in frame from base 1. Interpreted using the paper, the time point label stands for: sample taken at primary tumor resection. TCR sequencing used whole RNA extracted from tumor and nontumor lung tissue, or from cryopreserved PBMC samples, without cell sorting. The donors were more than 60 patients from the lung TRACERx cohort who had early-stage, untreated non-small cell lung cancer. Patients were selected for TCR sequencing only if sufficient RNA was available from at least two tumor regions.

The V and J genes are TRBV7-6 and TRBJ2-1; TRBD1 matches 9 bases in the middle. This clonotype was sampled from a male donor with early-stage non-small cell lung cancer. Sequenced here: PBMCs, sampled at surgery. The CDR3 has the sequence CASSTQGALRNEQFF. The DNA reads TGTGCCAGCAGCACACAGGGGGCGCTAAGGAATGAGCAGTTCTTC.